The 28 T cell receptor beta chains presented below share a single source sample, sequenced in a study of Tregs in tolerant kidney transplant recipients. Measured with immunoSEQ multiplex PCR; TCRdb has only the in-frame clones, and not every one. The sample includes about 110,000 clones, around 87% of them seen just once. Sequenced material: CD4+ T cells from blood, taken before the transplant. The receptors come from a human donor who received a combined kidney and bone marrow transplant.

This rearrangement joins TRBV25-1 to TRBJ1-1; D call uncertain. V lost 4 bases and J lost 4, with 13 bases in between. Germline-derived CDR1 and CDR2 are MGHDK and SYGVNS. The CDR3 contains 14 residues. The CDR3 DNA reads as TGTGCCAGCAGTGGAAGAGGGAGGGTCACTGAAGCTTTCTTT. Translation gives CASSGRGRVTEAFF.

This rearrangement joins TRBV5-1 to TRBJ2-7; 7 bases line up with TRBD2. Germline lookup yields CDR1 SGHRS and CDR2 YFSETQ. Trimming removed 4 bases from V and 0 bases from J; junction bases left unmatched: 10. This CDR3 region has 16 residues. The chain's CDR3 is CASSPGGTSDSYEQYF. The CDR3 coding sequence is TGCGCCAGCAGCCCGGGGGGAACTAGCGACTCCTACGAGCAGTACTTC.

The chain links TRBV7-2 to TRBJ2-7, with TRBD2 identical over 8 bases. Per germline, CDR1 SGHTA and CDR2 FQGNSA. This CDR3 has 18 residues. J was trimmed by 2 bases and V by 2 bases; bases with no gene match: 14. This CDR3 reads CASSLQPPLAGTTYEQYF. DNA for the CDR3: TGTGCCAGCAGCTTACAGCCCCCGTTAGCGGGGACTACCTACGAGCAGTACTTC. The complete variable domain, with remaining parts taken from reference TRBV7-2 and TRBJ2-7, reads GAGVSQSPSNKVTEKGKDVELRCDPISGHTALYWYRQSLGQGLEFLIYFQGNSAPDKSGLPSDRFSAERTGGSVSTLTIQRTQQEDSAVYLCASSLQPPLAGTTYEQYFGPGTRLTVT.

As for this clone: The same CDR3 arises from other DNA sequences in this sample as well. The V gene is TRBV27, the J gene TRBJ2-7; tentative D call: TRBD2 (6 bases). The CDR3 consists of 13 residues. Germline V lookup: CDR1 MNHEY, CDR2 SMNVEV (reference sequence). Deletions cut 2 bases from V and 2 bases from J, with 7 bases between. The CDR3 coding sequence is TGTGCCAGCAGTTTACGCGGGGCCTACGAGCAGTACTTC. Translation gives CASSLRGAYEQYF.

The chain employs TRBV15 and TRBJ2-6; tentatively, D is TRBD1 (6 bases). The V end lost 2 bases, the J end lost 4 bases, and 18 bases lay between the germline ends. Looked up from germline, CDR1 is LNHNV and CDR2 is YYDKDF (reference sequence). The length of the CDR3 is 18 residues. CDR3 in DNA: TGTGCCACCAGCAGATCCGGACTTCAGGGGTTGGGGGCCAACGTCCTGACTTTC. Translating it yields CATSRSGLQGLGANVLTF.

The chain carries TRBV5-3 and TRBJ2-1; D possibly corresponds to TRBD2 (6 bases). TRBV5-3 is reported as an ORF; its role is uncertain. The CDR3 length is 13 residues. V was shortened by 2 bases and J by 6 bases, with 9 bases between the two germline ends. DNA of the CDR3: TGTGCCAGAAGCTTAGGACTACCCAATGAGCAGTTCTTC. Encoded protein: CARSLGLPNEQFF.

The chain carries TRBV6-5 and TRBJ1-1; D is unresolved. The ends were cut back, 4 bases at V and 10 bases at J, with 13 bases in the middle. The germline CDR1 and CDR2 sequences are MNHEY and SVGAGI. The CDR3 extends over 12 amino acids. CDR3 nucleotide sequence: TGTGCCAGCAGTTCCCTTATAACCGGAGCTTTCTTT. Translated: CASSSLITGAFF.

This CDR3 reads CASSYPLSGGAGRTDTQYF. The DNA of the CDR3 is TGTGCCAGCAGCTACCCGCTAAGCGGGGGGGCCGGGAGAACAGATACGCAGTATTTT. The chain couples TRBV7-9 to TRBJ2-3; 10 bases are shared with TRBD2. Losses at the gene ends were 4 bases for V and 3 bases for J; bases not matched to a gene: 16. Per germline, CDR1 SEHNR and CDR2 FQNEAQ (reference sequence). This CDR3 spans 19 amino acids.

The chain employs TRBV9 and TRBJ1-6; 12 positions agree with TRBD1. Trimming removed 2 bases from V and 10 bases from J; junction bases left unmatched: 7. CDR3 size: 16 residues. Per germline, CDR1 SGDLS and CDR2 YYNGEE. The CDR3 nucleotides are TGTGCCAGCAGCGTGGGACAGGGGGCTTTAAACTCACCCCTCCACTTT. The encoded protein is CASSVGQGALNSPLHF.

This clone was observed a few times. The rearrangement uses TRBV20-1 and TRBJ2-1; D gene ambiguous. V lost 3 bases, J lost 7 bases, and 7 bases lay in between. The CDR3 length is 11 residues. Germline values: CDR1 DFQATT, CDR2 SNEGSKA (reference sequence). CDR3 sequence: CSARNGNEQFF. CDR3 DNA: TGCAGTGCTAGGAACGGGAATGAGCAGTTCTTC.

V and J are TRBV29-1 and TRBJ2-2, with 8 nucleotides matching TRBD2. The V gene end was trimmed by 5 bases and the J gene end by 0 bases; junction bases not matched to a gene: 5. The CDR3 is made up of 15 amino acids. The V gene's germline CDR1 is SQVTM and CDR2 ANQGSEA. The CDR3 region is CSVIAGMANTGELFF. The CDR3 bases are TGCAGCGTTATAGCGGGAATGGCGAACACCGGGGAGCTGTTTTTT.

The gene calls are TRBV7-2 and TRBJ2-1; a weak D match, TRBD2 (6 bases). CDR1 SGHTA and CDR2 FQGNSA come from the germline V gene. V dropped 6 bases and J dropped 6 bases, with 12 bases sitting between them. The CDR3 is 13 residues long. CDR3 nucleotide sequence: TGTGCCAGCAGAGGTGGAGGGATCAATGAGCAGTTCTTC. This encodes CASRGGGINEQFF.

The chain is built from TRBV6-5 and TRBJ2-7; 7 bases are a match to TRBD1. Germline V gives CDR1 MNHEY, CDR2 SVGAGI. The CDR3 sequence is 13 residues long. With V trimmed by 5 bases and J by 5 bases, 6 bases remained unmatched. The CDR3 bases are TGTGCCAGCAGTCGCCGACAGGGCCACGAGCAGTACTTC. Its translation is CASSRRQGHEQYF.

The rearrangement links TRBV5-1 to TRBJ2-3; the match to TRBD2 covers 9 bases. The CDR3 has 15 residues. CDR1 and CDR2 from the germline V gene are SGHRS and YFSETQ. The V and J ends lost 5 bases and 4 bases, in that order; junction bases with no gene match: 8. CDR3 bases: TGCGCCAGCAGGGCCATAGCGGGAGCCGCAGATACGCAGTATTTT. Protein: CASRAIAGAADTQYF.

CDR3 sequence reads: CASRTGTEDNEQFF. CDR3 in DNA: TGCGCCAGCAGGACAGGGACAGAAGACAATGAGCAGTTCTTC. The chain carries TRBV5-1 and TRBJ2-1; 7 bases map to TRBD1. This CDR3 contains 14 residues. V lost 5 bases, J lost 5 bases, and 7 bases stayed unmatched. Germline V gene lookup returns CDR1 SGHRS and CDR2 YFSETQ. Supplemented by reference TRBV5-1 and TRBJ2-1, the full variable domain reads KAGVTQTPRYLIKTRGQQVTLSCSPISGHRSVSWYQQTPGQGLQFLFEYFSETQRNKGNFPGRFSGRQFSNSRSEMNVSTLELGDSALYLCASRTGTEDNEQFFGPGTRLTVL.

The V and J genes are TRBV13 and TRBJ1-2; D gene uncertain. CDR3 size: 14 residues. Germline V lookup: CDR1 PRHDT, CDR2 FYEKMQ (reference sequence). V lost 0 bases, J lost 5 bases, and 10 bases lay in between. For the CDR3, the DNA is TGTGCCAGCAGCTTAGGCAGACTTAAATATGGCTACACCTTC. Translated: CASSLGRLKYGYTF.

V gene TRBV5-1 combines with J gene TRBJ2-2; weak D call: TRBD1 (6 bases). V was shortened by 0 bases and J by 4 bases, with 10 bases between the two germline ends. This CDR3 spans 15 amino acids. Germline V CDR1 and CDR2: SGHRS, YFSETQ. CDR3 in amino acids: CASSLASGVTGELFF. The CDR3 DNA reads as TGCGCCAGCAGCTTGGCGTCAGGGGTCACCGGGGAGCTGTTTTTT.

The gene calls are TRBV30 and TRBJ2-1, with a tentative D call TRBD2 (6 bases). The V gene lost 6 bases and the J gene lost 0 bases, with 12 bases spanning the gap. Germline CDR1 GTSNPN, CDR2 SVGIG (reference sequence). The CDR3 is 14 amino acids. CDR3 region: CACFWDFSYNEQFF. The CDR3 nucleotides read TGTGCCTGTTTTTGGGACTTCTCCTACAATGAGCAGTTCTTC.

The rearrangement uses TRBV6-5 and TRBJ1-1, with no clear D. V lost 5 bases and J 6 bases, leaving 7 bases between the germline ends. The CDR3 runs 11 residues. Germline V lookup: CDR1 MNHEY, CDR2 SVGAGI. In DNA, the CDR3 is TGTGCCAGCAGTGGGAGGGCTGAAGCTTTCTTT. Translation: CASSGRAEAFF.

The chain uses TRBV6-5 and TRBJ1-3; D remains ambiguous. The V end lost 4 bases, the J end lost 0 bases, and 7 bases lay between the germline ends. The germline V gene encodes CDR1 MNHEY and CDR2 SVGAGI. The CDR3 is 14 amino acids. CDR3: CASSSRNSGNTIYF. DNA for the CDR3: TGTGCCAGCAGTTCGCGGAACTCTGGAAACACCATATATTTT.

The chain joins TRBV16 to TRBJ2-7; the match to TRBD1 covers 9 bases. The CDR3 loop spans 14 amino acids. The germline V gene has CDR1 KGHSY and CDR2 FQNENV. Trimming at V came to 5 bases and at J to 5 bases, leaving 7 bases not matched to a gene. CDR3 loop: CASSSGTGIHEQYF. The CDR3 nucleotides read TGTGCCAGCAGCTCCGGGACAGGGATACACGAGCAGTACTTC.

The J gene is TRBJ2-7, the V gene TRBV5-5; the match to TRBD1 covers 8 bases. The CDR3 length is 15 residues. Germline V gene sequence: CDR1 SGHKS, CDR2 YYEKEE (reference sequence). V was pared by 4 bases and J by 0 bases, with 6 bases of the junction left unmatched. Written as DNA, the CDR3 is TGTGCCAGCAGCGGTCCGGGACAGGACTCCTACGAGCAGTACTTC. Translated, it gives CASSGPGQDSYEQYF.

The chain links TRBV6-1 to TRBJ2-3; D gene unclear. The ends were cut back, 0 bases at V and 2 bases at J, with 9 bases in the middle. CDR3 size: 15 residues. The germline V gene has CDR1 MNHNS and CDR2 SASEGT. The CDR3 bases are TGTGCCAGCAGTGAAGCAAGCAGGTTCACAGATACGCAGTATTTT. Residues: CASSEASRFTDTQYF.

This chain links TRBV4-2 with TRBJ2-7; 11 bases agree with TRBD2. The trim removed 1 base at V and 4 bases at J, leaving 15 bases unmatched. The CDR3 consists of 19 residues. Germline CDR1 LGHNA, CDR2 YNFKEQ. Here the CDR3 reads CASSQGTLGVAGGKYEQYF. DNA of the CDR3: TGTGCCAGCAGCCAAGGGACGCTTGGAGTAGCGGGGGGGAAGTACGAGCAGTACTTC.

This chain connects TRBV7-6 to TRBJ1-2; TRBD1 matches at 8 bases. The germline CDR1 and CDR2 sequences are SGHVS and FNYEAQ. CDR3 length equals 13 residues. Unmatched junction bases numbered 6, after V lost 5 bases and J lost 7 bases. The CDR3 region has the DNA TGTGCCAGCAGCACCGGACAGGGAACTGGCTACACCTTC. It encodes CASSTGQGTGYTF. Using reference TRBV7-6 and TRBJ1-2 for the parts outside the CDR3, the full variable domain is GAGVSQSPRYKVTKRGQDVALRCDPISGHVSLYWYRQALGQGPEFLTYFNYEAQQDKSGLPNDRFSAERPEGSISTLTIQRTEQRDSAMYRCASSTGQGTGYTFGSGTRLTVV.

The chain employs TRBV25-1 and TRBJ1-1, with D perhaps matching TRBD1 (5 bases). The CDR3 spans 13 residues. CDR1 MGHDK and CDR2 SYGVNS come from the germline V gene. Trimming took off 6 bases at V and 10 bases at J, with 18 bases between the two ends. CDR3 nucleotides: TGTGCCAGCAGCCTCTCTGGGGCAGGGCCAGCTTTCTTT. Protein sequence: CASSLSGAGPAFF. The full variable domain, rest sourced from reference TRBV25-1 and TRBJ1-1, is EADIYQTPRYLVIGTGKKITLECSQTMGHDKMYWYQQDPGMELHLIHYSYGVNSTEKGDLSSESTVSRIRTEHFPLTLESARPSHTSQYLCASSLSGAGPAFFGQGTRLTVV.

The chain employs TRBV19 and TRBJ1-4, with 8 bases aligning to TRBD1. CDR1 is LNHDA and CDR2 is SQIVND in the germline V gene (reference sequence). Unmatched junction bases numbered 7, after V lost 5 bases and J lost 11 bases. The CDR3 has 13 amino acids. CDR3 loop: CASSETGAAKLFF. For the CDR3, the DNA is TGTGCCAGTAGTGAGACAGGGGCGGCGAAACTGTTTTTT.

The genes are TRBV18 and TRBJ1-2; D may be TRBD1 (6 bases). The CDR3 extends over 13 amino acids. Germline lookup yields CDR1 KGHSH and CDR2 LQKENI. V was pared by 1 base and J by 6 bases, with 9 bases between. CDR3 sequence reads: CASSPRTADGYTF. CDR3 nucleotides: TGTGCCAGCTCACCACGGACAGCGGATGGCTACACCTTC.